The entry below describes one T cell receptor beta chain. The antigen remains undetermined. The CDR3 has 13 amino acids. The V and J ends lost 2 bases and 2 bases respectively, with 10 bases between them. The germline CDR1 and CDR2 sequences are DFQATT and SNEGSKA (reference sequence). The data are from a study of metastatic and nonmetastatic thyroid tumors. Study overall: Comparative analysis of repertoires was undertaken across blood and tumor or nodule tissue obtained from malignant and benign thyroid patients.

Study-level points and caveats: For both blood and tumor, malignant thyroid tumors reportedly showed significantly higher TCR beta diversity than benign nodules did.

Original handling: Differences in CDR3 between clinicopathological groups were drawn on to build a classifier intended to discriminate distant-metastatic papillary thyroid cancer patients. Using MiXCR, TCRdb reanalyzed the PCR reads. The V and J calls were determined by TCRdb, not by the authors. The top ten clones hold 10% to 15% of a sample with around 15,000 clones, roughly 26% of them seen once. Treatment of any kind had been given to no patient before thyroid surgery. This receptor was identified in a male donor with papillary thyroid cancer or a benign thyroid nodule (not recorded which). Some clones in this sample may be carry-over from other donors' samples. The chain links TRBV20-1 to TRBJ2-7; D is undetermined. The source material was tumor tissue. In DNA, the CDR3 is TGCAGTGCTAGATACAGTCCAACCTACGAGCAGTACTTC. Translated, it gives CSARYSPTYEQYF.